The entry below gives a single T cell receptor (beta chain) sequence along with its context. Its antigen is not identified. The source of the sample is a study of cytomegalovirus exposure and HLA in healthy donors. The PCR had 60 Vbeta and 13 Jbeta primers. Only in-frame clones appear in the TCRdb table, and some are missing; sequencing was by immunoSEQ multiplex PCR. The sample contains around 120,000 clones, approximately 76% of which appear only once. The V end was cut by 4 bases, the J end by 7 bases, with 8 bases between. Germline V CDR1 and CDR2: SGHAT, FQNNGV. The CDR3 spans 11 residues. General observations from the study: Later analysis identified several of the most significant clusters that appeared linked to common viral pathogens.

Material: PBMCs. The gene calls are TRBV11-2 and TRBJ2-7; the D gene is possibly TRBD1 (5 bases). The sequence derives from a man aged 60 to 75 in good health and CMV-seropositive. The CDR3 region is CASSWTWEQYF. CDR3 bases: TGTGCCAGCAGCTGGACATGGGAGCAGTACTTC.